The source of this T cell receptor beta chain is a study of blood T cell repertoires in COVID-19. Profiling relied on immunoSEQ multiplex PCR, and the TCRdb table lists in-frame clones only, not all of them. The data hold 150,000 to 200,000 clones, with roughly 82% observed a single time. Trimming cost V 2 bases and J 1 base; bases outside gene matches: 0. Germline V gives CDR1 MNHEY, CDR2 SVGAGI. The CDR3 extends over 14 amino acids. Those enrolled, adults aged roughly 18 to 90 years, came from fewer than 25 US areas. This TCR derives from a man in his forties or fifties who had recovered from COVID-19. This rearrangement joins TRBV6-5 to TRBJ2-5; 8 positions match TRBD1. Sequencing used PBMCs or T cells enriched from blood (not recorded which). CDR3 sequence: CASSYDRGQETQYF. CDR3 bases: TGTGCCAGCAGTTACGACAGGGGCCAAGAGACCCAGTACTTC.